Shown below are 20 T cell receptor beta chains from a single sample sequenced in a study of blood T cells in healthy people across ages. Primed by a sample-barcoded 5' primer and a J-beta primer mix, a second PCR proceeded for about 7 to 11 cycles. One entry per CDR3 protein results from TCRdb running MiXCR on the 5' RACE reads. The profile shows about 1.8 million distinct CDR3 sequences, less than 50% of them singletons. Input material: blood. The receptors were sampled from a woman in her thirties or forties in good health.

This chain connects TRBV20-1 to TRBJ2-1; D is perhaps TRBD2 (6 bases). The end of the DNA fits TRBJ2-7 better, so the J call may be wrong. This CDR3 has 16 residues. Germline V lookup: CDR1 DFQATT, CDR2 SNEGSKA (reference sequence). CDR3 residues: CSARDLAGSSYNEQYF. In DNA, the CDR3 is TGCAGTGCTAGAGACCTCGCGGGGAGCTCCTACAATGAGCAGTACTTC.

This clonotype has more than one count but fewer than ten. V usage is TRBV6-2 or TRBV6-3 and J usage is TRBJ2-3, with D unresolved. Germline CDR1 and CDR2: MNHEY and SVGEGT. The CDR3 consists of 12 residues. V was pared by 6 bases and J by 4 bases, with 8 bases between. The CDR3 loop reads CASSQSPDTQYF. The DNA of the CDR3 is TGTGCCAGCAGCCAATCTCCAGATACGCAGTATTTT.

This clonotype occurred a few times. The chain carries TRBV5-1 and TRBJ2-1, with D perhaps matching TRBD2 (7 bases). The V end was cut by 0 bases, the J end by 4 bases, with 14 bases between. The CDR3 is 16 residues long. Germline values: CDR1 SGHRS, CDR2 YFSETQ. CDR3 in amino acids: CASSLVGASGYNEQFF. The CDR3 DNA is TGCGCCAGCAGCTTGGTGGGGGCTAGCGGATACAATGAGCAGTTCTTC.

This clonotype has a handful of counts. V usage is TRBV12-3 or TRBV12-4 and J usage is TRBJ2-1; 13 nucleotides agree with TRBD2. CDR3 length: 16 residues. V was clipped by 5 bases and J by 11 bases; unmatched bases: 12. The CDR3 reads CASSPTSGGRNIKQFF. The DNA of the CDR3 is TGTGCCAGCAGTCCGACTAGCGGGGGGCGTAATATAAAGCAGTTCTTC.

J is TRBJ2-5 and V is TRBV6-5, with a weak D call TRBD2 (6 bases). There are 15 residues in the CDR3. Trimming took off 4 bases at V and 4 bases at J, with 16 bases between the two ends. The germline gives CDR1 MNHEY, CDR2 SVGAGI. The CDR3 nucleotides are TGTGCCAGCAGTTCTTGGCGGGGTAGTGGAGAGACCCAGTACTTC. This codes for CASSSWRGSGETQYF.

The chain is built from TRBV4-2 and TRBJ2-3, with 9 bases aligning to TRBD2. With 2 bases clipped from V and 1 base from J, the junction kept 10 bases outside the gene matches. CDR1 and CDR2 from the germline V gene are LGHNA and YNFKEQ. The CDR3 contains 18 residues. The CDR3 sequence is CASSQLIGGGAGTDTQYF. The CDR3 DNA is TGTGCCAGCAGCCAACTTATAGGCGGGGGGGCCGGCACAGATACGCAGTATTTT.

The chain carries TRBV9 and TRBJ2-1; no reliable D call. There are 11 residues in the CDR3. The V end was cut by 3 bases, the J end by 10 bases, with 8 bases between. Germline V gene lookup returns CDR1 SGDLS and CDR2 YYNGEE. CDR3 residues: CASSAGPEQFF. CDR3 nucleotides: TGTGCCAGCAGCGCCGGCCCAGAGCAGTTCTTC.

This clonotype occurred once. This chain's CDR3 is CSASASGGVYNEQFF. In DNA form, the CDR3 reads TGCAGTGCTAGTGCGAGCGGGGGGGTATACAATGAGCAGTTCTTC. V is TRBV20-1 and J is TRBJ2-1; 10 nucleotides line up with TRBD2. CDR1 and CDR2 from the germline V gene are DFQATT and SNEGSKA (reference sequence). The V segment lost 3 bases and the J segment 4 bases; nucleotides outside the gene matches: 6. There are 15 residues in the CDR3.

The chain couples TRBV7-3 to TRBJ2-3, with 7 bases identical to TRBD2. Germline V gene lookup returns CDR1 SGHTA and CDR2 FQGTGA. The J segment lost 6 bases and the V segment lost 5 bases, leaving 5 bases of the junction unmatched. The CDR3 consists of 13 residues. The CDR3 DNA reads TGTGCCAGCAGCGTTAGGACTAGGGATACGCAGTATTTT. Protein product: CASSVRTRDTQYF.

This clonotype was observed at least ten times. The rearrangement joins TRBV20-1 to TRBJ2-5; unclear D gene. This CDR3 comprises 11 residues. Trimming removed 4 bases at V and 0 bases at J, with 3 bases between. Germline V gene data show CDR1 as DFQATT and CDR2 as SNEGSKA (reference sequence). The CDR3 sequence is CSANYQETQYF. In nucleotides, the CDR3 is TGCAGTGCTAACTACCAAGAGACCCAGTACTTC.

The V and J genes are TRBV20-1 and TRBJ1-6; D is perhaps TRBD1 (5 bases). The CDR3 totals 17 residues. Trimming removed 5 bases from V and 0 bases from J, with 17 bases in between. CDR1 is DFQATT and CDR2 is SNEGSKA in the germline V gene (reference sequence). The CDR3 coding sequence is TGCAGTGCTGCCTCGTCCGGGACCCGCTCCTATAATTCACCCCTCCACTTT. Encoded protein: CSAASSGTRSYNSPLHF.

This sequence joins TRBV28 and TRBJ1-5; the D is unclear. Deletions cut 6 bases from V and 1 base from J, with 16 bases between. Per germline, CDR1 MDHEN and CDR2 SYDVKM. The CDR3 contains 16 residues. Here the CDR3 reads CASRWAGLGSNQPQHF. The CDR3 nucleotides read TGTGCCAGCAGGTGGGCGGGGTTGGGCAGCAATCAGCCCCAGCATTTT.

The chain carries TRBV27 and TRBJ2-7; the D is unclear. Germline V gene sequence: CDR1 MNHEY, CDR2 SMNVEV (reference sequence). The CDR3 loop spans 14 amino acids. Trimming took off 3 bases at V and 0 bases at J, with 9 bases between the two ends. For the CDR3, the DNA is TGTGCCAGCAGTTTCACGGCTAGCTCCTACGAGCAGTACTTC. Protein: CASSFTASSYEQYF.

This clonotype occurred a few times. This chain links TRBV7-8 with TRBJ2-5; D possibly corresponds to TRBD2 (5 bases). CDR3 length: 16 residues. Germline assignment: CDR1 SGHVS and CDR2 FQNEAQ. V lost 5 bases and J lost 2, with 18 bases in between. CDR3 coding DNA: TGTGCCAGCAGCCCAAGGATTTCGGGGAGTCAAGAGACCCAGTACTTC. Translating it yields CASSPRISGSQETQYF. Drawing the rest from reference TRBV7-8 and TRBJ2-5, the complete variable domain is GAGVSQSPRYKVAKRGQDVALRCDPISGHVSLFWYQQALGQGPEFLTYFQNEAQLDKSGLPSDRFFAERPEGSVSTLKIQRTQQEDSAVYLCASSPRISGSQETQYFGPGTRLLVL.

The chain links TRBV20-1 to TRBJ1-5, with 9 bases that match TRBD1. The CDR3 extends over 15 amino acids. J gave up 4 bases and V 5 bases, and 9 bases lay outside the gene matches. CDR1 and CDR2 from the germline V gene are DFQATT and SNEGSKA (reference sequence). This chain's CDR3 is CSAAPGQGRNQPQHF. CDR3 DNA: TGCAGTGCTGCCCCGGGACAGGGACGAAATCAGCCCCAGCATTTT.

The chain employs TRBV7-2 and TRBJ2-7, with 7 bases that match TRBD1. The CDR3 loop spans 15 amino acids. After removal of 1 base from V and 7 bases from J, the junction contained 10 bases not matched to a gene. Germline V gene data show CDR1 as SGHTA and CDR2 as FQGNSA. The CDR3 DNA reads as TGTGCCAGCAGCTTAGAGGGACAGCCTGACAATGAGCAGTACTTC. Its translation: CASSLEGQPDNEQYF.

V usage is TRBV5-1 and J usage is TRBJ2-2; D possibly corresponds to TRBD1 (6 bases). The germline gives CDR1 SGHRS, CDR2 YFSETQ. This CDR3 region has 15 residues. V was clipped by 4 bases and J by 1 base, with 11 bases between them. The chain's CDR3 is CASSVTGMNTGELFF. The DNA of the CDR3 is TGCGCCAGCAGCGTGACAGGCATGAACACCGGGGAGCTGTTTTTT.

The CDR3 sequence: CASSSKVDREETQYF. The CDR3 nucleotides read TGTGCCAGCAGCTCGAAGGTAGACAGGGAAGAGACCCAGTACTTC. The gene calls are TRBV7-8 and TRBJ2-5; TRBD1 matches 7 bases. V lost 4 bases and J lost 3; bases outside the gene matches: 8. The germline gives CDR1 SGHVS, CDR2 FQNEAQ. The CDR3 is 15 amino acids. The entire variable domain, with the rest obtained from reference TRBV7-8 and TRBJ2-5, is as follows: GAGVSQSPRYKVAKRGQDVALRCDPISGHVSLFWYQQALGQGPEFLTYFQNEAQLDKSGLPSDRFFAERPEGSVSTLKIQRTQQEDSAVYLCASSSKVDREETQYFGPGTRLLVL.

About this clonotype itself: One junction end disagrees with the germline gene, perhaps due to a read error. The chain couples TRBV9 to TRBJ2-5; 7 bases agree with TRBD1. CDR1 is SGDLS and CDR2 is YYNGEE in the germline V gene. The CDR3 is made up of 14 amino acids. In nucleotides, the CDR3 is TGTGCCAGCAGTATGACAGGGTCCCAAGGGACCCAGTACTTC. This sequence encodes CASSMTGSQGTQYF.

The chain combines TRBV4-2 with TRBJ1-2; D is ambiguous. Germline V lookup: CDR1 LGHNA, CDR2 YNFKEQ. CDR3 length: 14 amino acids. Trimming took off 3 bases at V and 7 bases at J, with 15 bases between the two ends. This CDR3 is CASSHDRPPSGYTF. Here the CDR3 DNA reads TGTGCCAGCAGCCATGACCGACCGCCGAGTGGCTACACCTTC.